Sequencing of this T cell receptor (beta chain) was carried out in a study of metastatic and nonmetastatic thyroid tumors. The wider study: A comparison of repertoires was made across blood and tumor or nodule tissue from malignant and benign thyroid patients.

Study outcomes and limitations: Reportedly, malignant thyroid tumors had significantly higher TCR beta diversity than benign nodules, in blood and tumor.

As processed by the authors: A distant-metastasis classifier for papillary thyroid cancer was built using CDR3 differences across clinicopathological groups. TCRdb used MiXCR to call clones anew from the PCR reads. The V and J calls, along with clone size, are taken from TCRdb and not from the paper's own processing. The sample has 15,000 to 20,000 clones, around 35% seen once. No patient received treatment before thyroid surgery. Concerning this clone: The antigen is not known.

The TCR comes from a female donor with papillary thyroid cancer or a benign thyroid nodule (not recorded which). Some clones in this sample may be carry-over from other donors' samples. The sequencing input was tumor tissue.

CDR3: CAWSWDGSYEQYF. The CDR3 DNA sequence: TGTGCCTGGAGTTGGGATGGGAGCTACGAGCAGTACTTC. The chain is built from TRBV30 and TRBJ2-7; D might be TRBD2 (5 bases). Trimming removed 2 bases at V and 3 bases at J, with 11 bases between. Per the germline V gene, CDR1 is GTSNPN and CDR2 is SVGIG (reference sequence). There are 13 residues in the CDR3.